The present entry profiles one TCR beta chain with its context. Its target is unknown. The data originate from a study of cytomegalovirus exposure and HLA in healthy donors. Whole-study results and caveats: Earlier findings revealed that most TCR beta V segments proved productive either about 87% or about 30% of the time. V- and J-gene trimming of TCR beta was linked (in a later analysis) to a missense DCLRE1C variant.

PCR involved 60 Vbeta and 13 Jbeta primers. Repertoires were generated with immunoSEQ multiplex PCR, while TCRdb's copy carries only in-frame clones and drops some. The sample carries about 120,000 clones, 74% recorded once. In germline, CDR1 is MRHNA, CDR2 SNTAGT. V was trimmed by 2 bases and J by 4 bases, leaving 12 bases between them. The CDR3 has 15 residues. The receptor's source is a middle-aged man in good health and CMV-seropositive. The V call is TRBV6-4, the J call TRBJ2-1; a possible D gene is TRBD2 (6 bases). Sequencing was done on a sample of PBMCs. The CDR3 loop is CASSDRAGTYNEQFF. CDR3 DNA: TGTGCCAGCAGTGACCGGGCGGGAACTTACAATGAGCAGTTCTTC.